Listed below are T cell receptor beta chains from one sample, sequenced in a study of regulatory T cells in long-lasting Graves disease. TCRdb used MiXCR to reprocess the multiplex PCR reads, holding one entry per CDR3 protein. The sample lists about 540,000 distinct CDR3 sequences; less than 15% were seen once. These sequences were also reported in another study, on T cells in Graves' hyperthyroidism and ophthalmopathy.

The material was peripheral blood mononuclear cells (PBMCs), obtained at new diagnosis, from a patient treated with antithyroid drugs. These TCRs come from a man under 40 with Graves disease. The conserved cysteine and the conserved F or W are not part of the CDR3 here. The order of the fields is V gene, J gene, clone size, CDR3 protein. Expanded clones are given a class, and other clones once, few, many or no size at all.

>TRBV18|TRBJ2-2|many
ASSPLTGELF
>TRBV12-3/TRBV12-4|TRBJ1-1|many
ASSLRTGVNFGGEAF
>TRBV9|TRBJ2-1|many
ASTTGWGEQF
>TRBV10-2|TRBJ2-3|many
ASSPAGNTDTQY
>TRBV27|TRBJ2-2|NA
ASSSTGRNTGELF
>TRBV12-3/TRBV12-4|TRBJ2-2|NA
ASSPRQGGNTGELF
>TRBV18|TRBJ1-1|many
ASSPGLRQMNTEAF
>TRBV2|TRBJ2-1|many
ASSGRGYEQF
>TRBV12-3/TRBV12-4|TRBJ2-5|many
ASSLGDTGTRGKTQY
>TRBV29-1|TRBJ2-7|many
SVRTGTYEQY
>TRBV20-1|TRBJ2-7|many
SALAGRWSYEQY
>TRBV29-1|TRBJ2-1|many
SVEGPEQF
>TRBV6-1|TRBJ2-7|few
ASSEVETGGHEQY
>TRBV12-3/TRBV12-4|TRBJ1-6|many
ASSFRNRASPLH
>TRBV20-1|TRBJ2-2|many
SARGTVNTGDGLF
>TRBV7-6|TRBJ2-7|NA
ASSSSRTEQY
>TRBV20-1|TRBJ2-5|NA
SGGGGSLQETQY
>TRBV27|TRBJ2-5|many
ASSFGLERETQY
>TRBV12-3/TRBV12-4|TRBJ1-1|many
ASSPGGLLEAF
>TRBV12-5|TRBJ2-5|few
ASGLVDGMGTQY